This TCR beta chain was recorded in a study of blood T cell repertoires in COVID-19. The CDR3 extends over 14 amino acids. CDR1 is SGHTA and CDR2 is FQGNSA in the germline V gene. Losses at the gene ends were 5 bases for V and 4 bases for J; bases not matched to a gene: 5. This table comes from immunoSEQ multiplex PCR, and its TCRdb copy is limited to in-frame clones, with some not included. This sample carries more than 200,000 clones, around nine tenths of them seen once, and the ten largest clones take around 2%. The receptor was isolated from a woman in her late teens or twenties who had recovered from COVID-19. This sequence joins TRBV7-2 and TRBJ1-2; 9 bases are a match to TRBD1. The sample was PBMCs or T cells enriched from blood (not recorded which). The CDR3 spells CASSLGQGPYGYTF. The DNA of the CDR3 is TGTGCCAGCAGCCTGGGACAGGGCCCCTATGGCTACACCTTC. The full variable domain, completed using reference TRBV7-2 and TRBJ1-2, is GAGVSQSPSNKVTEKGKDVELRCDPISGHTALYWYRQSLGQGLEFLIYFQGNSAPDKSGLPSDRFSAERTGGSVSTLTIQRTQQEDSAVYLCASSLGQGPYGYTFGSGTRLTVV.